The 12 T cell receptor beta chains in this list originate from one sample, sequenced in a study of shared clonotypes between healthy human individuals. Libraries were prepared by immunoSEQ multiplex PCR; TCRdb keeps only in-frame clonotypes and omits some of them. The data contain roughly 2,500,000 clones, 80% to 95% of them singletons. The sample comprised naive CD4+ T cells from PBMCs. Subset of the sample: CD45RA+ positively selected. Every receptor here comes from a man between 18 and 29 years old in good health. Some clones in this sample may be carry-over from other donors' samples.

About this clone itself: Additional DNA sequences in this sample encode the identical CDR3. V and J are TRBV28 and TRBJ2-7; 11 bases align to TRBD1. V trimming: 4 bases; J trimming: 5 bases; junction bases outside the gene matches: 4. This CDR3 is built from 14 residues. CDR1 is MDHEN, CDR2 SYDVKM, per germline. This CDR3 reads CASSSGDRGNEQYF. The CDR3, as DNA: TGTGCCAGCAGTTCAGGGGACAGGGGGAACGAGCAGTACTTC.

The chain couples TRBV28 to TRBJ2-2; TRBD1 might be the D (5 bases). Trimming removed 2 bases from V and 5 bases from J, with 12 bases in between. Looked up from germline, CDR1 is MDHEN and CDR2 is SYDVKM. The length of the CDR3 is 15 residues. This CDR3 is CASSLARTRTGELFF. The CDR3, as DNA: TGTGCCAGCAGTTTAGCCAGGACACGAACCGGGGAGCTGTTTTTT.

The V call is TRBV5-1, the J call TRBJ2-1; D may be TRBD2 (6 bases). This CDR3 has 15 amino acids. The germline gives CDR1 SGHRS, CDR2 YFSETQ. Trimming took off 0 bases at V and 7 bases at J, with 14 bases between the two ends. CDR3 DNA: TGCGCCAGCAGCTTGGGGTCTCAGGCGGGGAATGAGCAGTTCTTC. Amino acid sequence: CASSLGSQAGNEQFF.

For this clone: This sample includes further DNA sequences coding for the same CDR3. The genes are TRBV18 and TRBJ2-5; D uncertain. CDR3 length equals 13 residues. Germline-derived CDR1 and CDR2 are KGHSH and LQKENI. The V gene lost 0 bases and the J gene lost 5 bases, with 7 bases spanning the gap. The CDR3 sequence: CASSPPSSETQYF. The CDR3 DNA is TGTGCCAGCTCACCACCTTCAAGCGAGACCCAGTACTTC.

With respect to this clone: Other DNA sequences in the sample encode the same CDR3. The rearrangement uses TRBV7-2 and TRBJ2-1; TRBD2 is a possible D gene (5 bases). Trimming left V 0 bases short and J 7 bases short, with 7 bases between. This CDR3 spans 13 amino acids. Germline V gene sequence: CDR1 SGHTA, CDR2 FQGNSA. The CDR3 is CASSLARTNEQFF. In nucleotides, the CDR3 is TGTGCCAGCAGCTTAGCCCGGACTAATGAGCAGTTCTTC.

J is TRBJ1-2 and V is TRBV5-1; D is possibly TRBD1 (5 bases). The CDR3 has 15 residues. V was cut by 4 bases and J by 8 bases, with 21 bases left in between. In germline, CDR1 is SGHRS, CDR2 YFSETQ. CDR3 coding DNA: TGCGCCAGCAGCCTCGGGACGGATGGGGTGGTAGGCTACACCTTC. This gives the protein CASSLGTDGVVGYTF.

The rearrangement links TRBV7-6 to TRBJ2-4; D gene ambiguous. Germline V lookup: CDR1 SGHVS, CDR2 FNYEAQ. Trimming took off 2 bases at V and 16 bases at J, with 15 bases between the two ends. The CDR3 is made up of 12 amino acids. CDR3 coding DNA: TGTGCCAGCAGCTTATTTTTGTCCATGGTCTACTTC. Protein product: CASSLFLSMVYF.

V and J are TRBV7-9 and TRBJ2-3, with a tentative D call TRBD1 (5 bases). The V gene lost 4 bases and the J gene lost 2 bases, with 16 bases spanning the gap. The CDR3 sequence is 16 residues long. Germline lookup yields CDR1 SEHNR and CDR2 FQNEAQ (reference sequence). The chain's CDR3 is CASSWTLGRNTDTQYF. The DNA of the CDR3 is TGTGCCAGCAGCTGGACCTTGGGGCGAAACACAGATACGCAGTATTTT.

This chain connects TRBV5-4 to TRBJ1-1; unclear D gene. Germline lookup yields CDR1 SGHNT and CDR2 YYREEE (reference sequence). The CDR3 has 13 residues. The germline V and J ends were trimmed by 4 bases and 4 bases, with 11 bases remaining between them. For the CDR3, the DNA is TGTGCCAGCAGCCCTAGATCGAGCACTGAAGCTTTCTTT. Amino acid sequence: CASSPRSSTEAFF. Drawing the rest from reference TRBV5-4 and TRBJ1-1, the complete variable domain is ETGVTQSPTHLIKTRGQQVTLRCSSQSGHNTVSWYQQALGQGPQFIFQYYREEENGRGNFPPRFSGLQFPNYSSELNVNALELDDSALYLCASSPRSSTEAFFGQGTRLTVV.

This clone was counted once. J is TRBJ2-7 and V is TRBV2; unclear D gene. The V end lost 6 bases, the J end lost 2 bases, and 14 bases lay between the germline ends. The germline V gene has CDR1 SNHLY and CDR2 FYNNEI. The CDR3 is 14 amino acids. The CDR3 DNA follows: TGTGCCAGCAGCCGTGCCCGCGGTCCCTACGAGCAGTACTTC. This codes for CASSRARGPYEQYF.

CDR3 residues: CAISVGQANTEAFF. The CDR3 DNA is TGTGCCATCTCCGTCGGACAGGCAAACACTGAAGCTTTCTTT. The genes are TRBV10-3 and TRBJ1-1; 7 bases map to TRBD1. This CDR3 has 14 residues. Germline V gene lookup returns CDR1 ENHRY and CDR2 SYGVKD. Trimming took 8 bases from V and 2 from J; bases not matched to a gene: 8.

This clone was detected only once. The chain couples TRBV4-2 to TRBJ1-6; D is possibly TRBD1 (5 bases). The CDR3 spans 14 residues. From germline, CDR1 is LGHNA and CDR2 YNFKEQ. V lost 5 bases, J lost 8 bases, and 13 bases lay in between. The CDR3 region has the DNA TGTGCCAGCAGCGGGACGGGTGGGGATTCACCCCTCCACTTT. Translating gives CASSGTGGDSPLHF.